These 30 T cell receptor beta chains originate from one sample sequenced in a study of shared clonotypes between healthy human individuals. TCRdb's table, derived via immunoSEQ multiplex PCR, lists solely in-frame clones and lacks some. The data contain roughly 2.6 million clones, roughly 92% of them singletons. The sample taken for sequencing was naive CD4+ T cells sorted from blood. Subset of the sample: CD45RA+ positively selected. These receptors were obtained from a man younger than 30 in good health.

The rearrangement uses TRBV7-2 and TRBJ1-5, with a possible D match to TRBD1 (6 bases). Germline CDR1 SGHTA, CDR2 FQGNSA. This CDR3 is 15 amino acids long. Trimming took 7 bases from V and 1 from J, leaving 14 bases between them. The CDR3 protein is CASNPPRGSNQPQHF. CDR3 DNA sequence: TGTGCCAGCAACCCACCCAGGGGAAGCAATCAGCCCCAGCATTTT. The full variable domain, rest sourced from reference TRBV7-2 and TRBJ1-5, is GAGVSQSPSNKVTEKGKDVELRCDPISGHTALYWYRQSLGQGLEFLIYFQGNSAPDKSGLPSDRFSAERTGGSVSTLTIQRTQQEDSAVYLCASNPPRGSNQPQHFGDGTRLSIL.

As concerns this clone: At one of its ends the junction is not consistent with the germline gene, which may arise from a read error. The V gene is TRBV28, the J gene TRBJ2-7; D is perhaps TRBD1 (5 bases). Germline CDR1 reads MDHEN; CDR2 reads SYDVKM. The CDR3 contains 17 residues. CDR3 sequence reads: CASSLIGLQGVSHEQYF. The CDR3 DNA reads TGTGCCAGCAGTTTAATTGGTCTCCAGGGTGTCTCCCACGAGCAGTACTTC.

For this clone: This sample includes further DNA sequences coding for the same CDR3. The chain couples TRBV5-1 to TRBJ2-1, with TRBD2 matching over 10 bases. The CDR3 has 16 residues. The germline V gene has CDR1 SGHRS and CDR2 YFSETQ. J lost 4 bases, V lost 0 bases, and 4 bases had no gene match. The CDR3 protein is CASSLAGLAEYNEQFF. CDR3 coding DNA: TGCGCCAGCAGCTTGGCTGGACTAGCGGAGTACAATGAGCAGTTCTTC.

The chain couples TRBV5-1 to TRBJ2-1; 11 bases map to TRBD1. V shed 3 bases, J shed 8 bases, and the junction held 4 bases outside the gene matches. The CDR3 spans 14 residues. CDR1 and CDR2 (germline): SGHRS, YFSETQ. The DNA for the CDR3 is TGCGCCAGCAGCTGGCGGACAGGGGGCCATGAGCAGTTCTTC. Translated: CASSWRTGGHEQFF.

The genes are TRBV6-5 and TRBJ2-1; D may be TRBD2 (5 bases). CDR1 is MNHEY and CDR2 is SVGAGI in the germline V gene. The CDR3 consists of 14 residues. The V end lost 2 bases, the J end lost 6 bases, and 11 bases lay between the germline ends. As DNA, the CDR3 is TGTGCCAGCAGTTACACCGGGAAGGGCAATGAGCAGTTCTTC. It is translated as CASSYTGKGNEQFF.

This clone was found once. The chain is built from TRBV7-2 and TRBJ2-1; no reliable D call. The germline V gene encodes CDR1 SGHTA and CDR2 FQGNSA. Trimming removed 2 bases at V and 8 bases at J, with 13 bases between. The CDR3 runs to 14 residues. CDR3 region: CASSLPRVNYEQFF. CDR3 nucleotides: TGTGCCAGCAGCTTACCCCGGGTAAACTATGAGCAGTTCTTC. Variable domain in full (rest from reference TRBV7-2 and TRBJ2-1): GAGVSQSPSNKVTEKGKDVELRCDPISGHTALYWYRQSLGQGLEFLIYFQGNSAPDKSGLPSDRFSAERTGGSVSTLTIQRTQQEDSAVYLCASSLPRVNYEQFFGPGTRLTVL.

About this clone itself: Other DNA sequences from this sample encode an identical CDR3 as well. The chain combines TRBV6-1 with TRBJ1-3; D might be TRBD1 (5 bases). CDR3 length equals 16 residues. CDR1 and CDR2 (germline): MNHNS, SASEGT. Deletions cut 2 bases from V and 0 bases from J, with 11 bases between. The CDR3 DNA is TGTGCCAGCAGTGAACCGGGGGGGAGCTCTGGAAACACCATATATTTT. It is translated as CASSEPGGSSGNTIYF.

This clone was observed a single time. CDR3 in DNA: TGTGCCAGCAGCCAGAATTGGAGGGATAATTCACCCCTCCACTTT. Amino acids: CASSQNWRDNSPLHF. V and J are TRBV14 and TRBJ1-6; D call uncertain. This CDR3 is built from 15 residues. Germline CDR1 SGHDN, CDR2 FVKESK. The V and J ends lost 3 bases and 5 bases respectively, with 11 bases between them.

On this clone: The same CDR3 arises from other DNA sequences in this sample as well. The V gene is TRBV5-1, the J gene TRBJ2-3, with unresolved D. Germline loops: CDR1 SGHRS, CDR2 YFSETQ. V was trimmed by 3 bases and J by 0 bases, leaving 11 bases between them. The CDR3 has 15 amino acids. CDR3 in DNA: TGCGCCAGCAGCTCTGGGCAGGTCAGCACAGATACGCAGTATTTT. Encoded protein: CASSSGQVSTDTQYF.

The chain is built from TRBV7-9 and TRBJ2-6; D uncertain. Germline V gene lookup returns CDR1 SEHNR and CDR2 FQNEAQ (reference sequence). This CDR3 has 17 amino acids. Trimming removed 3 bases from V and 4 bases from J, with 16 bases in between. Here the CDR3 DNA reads TGTGCCAGCAGCTTGAGAACCACCTCCGGGGGGGCCAACGTCCTGACTTTC. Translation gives CASSLRTTSGGANVLTF.

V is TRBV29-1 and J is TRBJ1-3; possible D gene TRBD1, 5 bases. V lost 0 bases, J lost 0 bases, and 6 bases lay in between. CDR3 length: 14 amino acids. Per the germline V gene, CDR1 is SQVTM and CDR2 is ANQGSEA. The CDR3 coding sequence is TGCAGCGTTGAAGACAGGGACTCTGGAAACACCATATATTTT. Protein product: CSVEDRDSGNTIYF.

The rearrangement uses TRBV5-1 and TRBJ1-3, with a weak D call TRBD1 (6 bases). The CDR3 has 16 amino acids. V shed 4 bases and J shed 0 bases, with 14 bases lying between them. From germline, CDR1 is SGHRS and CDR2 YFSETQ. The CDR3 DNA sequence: TGCGCCAGCAGCGTGGACAGCTATCTCTCTGGAAACACCATATATTTT. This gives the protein CASSVDSYLSGNTIYF.

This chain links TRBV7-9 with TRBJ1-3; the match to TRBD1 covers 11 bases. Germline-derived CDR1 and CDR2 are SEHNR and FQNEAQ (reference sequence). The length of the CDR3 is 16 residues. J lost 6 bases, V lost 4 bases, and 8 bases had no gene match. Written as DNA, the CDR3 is TGTGCCAGCAGCTCTTCCGGGACAGGGGGTGTAAACACCATATATTTT. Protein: CASSSSGTGGVNTIYF.

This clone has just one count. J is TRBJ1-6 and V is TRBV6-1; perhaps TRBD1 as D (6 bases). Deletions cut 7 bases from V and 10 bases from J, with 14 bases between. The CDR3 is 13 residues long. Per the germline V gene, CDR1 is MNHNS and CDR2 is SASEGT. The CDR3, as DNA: TGTGCCAGCACCGAAGGTAGGGGGTCACCCCTCCACTTT. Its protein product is CASTEGRGSPLHF.

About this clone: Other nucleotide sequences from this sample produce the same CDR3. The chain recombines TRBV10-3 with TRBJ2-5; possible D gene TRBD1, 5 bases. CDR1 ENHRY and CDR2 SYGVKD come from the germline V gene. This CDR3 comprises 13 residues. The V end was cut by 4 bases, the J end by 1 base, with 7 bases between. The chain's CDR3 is CAISGRGQETQYF. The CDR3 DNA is TGTGCCATCAGTGGAAGGGGCCAAGAGACCCAGTACTTC.

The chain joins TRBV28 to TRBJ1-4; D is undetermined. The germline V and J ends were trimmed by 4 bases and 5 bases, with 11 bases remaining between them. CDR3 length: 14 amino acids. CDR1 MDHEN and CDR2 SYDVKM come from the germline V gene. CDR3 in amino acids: CASSSLASNEKLFF. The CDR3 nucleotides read TGTGCCAGCAGTTCTTTGGCTAGCAATGAAAAACTGTTTTTT.

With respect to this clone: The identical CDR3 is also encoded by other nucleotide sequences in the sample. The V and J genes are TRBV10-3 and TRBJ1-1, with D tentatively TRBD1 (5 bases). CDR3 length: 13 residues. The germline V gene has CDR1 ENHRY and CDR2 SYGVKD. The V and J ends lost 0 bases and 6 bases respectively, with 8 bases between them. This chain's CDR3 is CAISESGGSEAFF. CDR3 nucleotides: TGTGCCATCAGTGAGTCGGGGGGTTCTGAAGCTTTCTTT.

CDR3 protein: CASSWENYGYTF. The CDR3 DNA follows: TGTGCCAGCAGTTGGGAAAACTATGGCTACACCTTC. This chain connects TRBV6-6 to TRBJ1-2; D unresolved. V lost 4 bases and J 2 bases, leaving 5 bases between the germline ends. This CDR3 contains 12 residues. CDR1 MNHNY and CDR2 SVGAGI come from the germline V gene (reference sequence).

CDR3 amino acids: CASSIQGIDGGELFF. CDR3 coding DNA: TGTGCCAGTAGTATCCAGGGGATCGATGGAGGGGAGCTGTTTTTT. The chain joins TRBV19 to TRBJ2-2, with TRBD1 as a possible D gene (6 bases). The V and J ends lost 3 bases and 8 bases respectively, with 16 bases between them. CDR3 length: 15 residues. Per the germline V gene, CDR1 is LNHDA and CDR2 is SQIVND (reference sequence).

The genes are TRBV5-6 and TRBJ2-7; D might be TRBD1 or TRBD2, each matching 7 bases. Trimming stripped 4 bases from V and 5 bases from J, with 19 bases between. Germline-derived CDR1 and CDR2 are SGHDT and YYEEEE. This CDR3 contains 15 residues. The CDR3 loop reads CASSLPGGGQNEQYF. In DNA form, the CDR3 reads TGTGCCAGCAGCCTACCGGGCGGGGGACAGAACGAGCAGTACTTC.

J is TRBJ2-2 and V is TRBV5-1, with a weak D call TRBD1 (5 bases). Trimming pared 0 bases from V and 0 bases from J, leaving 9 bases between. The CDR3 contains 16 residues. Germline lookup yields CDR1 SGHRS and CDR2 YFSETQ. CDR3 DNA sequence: TGCGCCAGCAGCTTGGATGGGGCCTCGAACACCGGGGAGCTGTTTTTT. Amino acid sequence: CASSLDGASNTGELFF.

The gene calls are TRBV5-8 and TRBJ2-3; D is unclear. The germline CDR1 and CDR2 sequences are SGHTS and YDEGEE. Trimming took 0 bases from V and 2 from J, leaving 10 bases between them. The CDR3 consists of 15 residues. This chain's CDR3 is CASSLGDGNTDTQYF. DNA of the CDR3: TGTGCCAGCAGCTTGGGAGACGGAAACACAGATACGCAGTATTTT.

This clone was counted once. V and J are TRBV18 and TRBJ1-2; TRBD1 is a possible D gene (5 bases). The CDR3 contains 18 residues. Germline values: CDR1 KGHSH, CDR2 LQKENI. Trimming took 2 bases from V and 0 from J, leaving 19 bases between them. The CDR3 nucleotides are TGTGCCAGCTCACCAAGACCGGGACCTCTGGCGCCTAACTATGGCTACACCTTC. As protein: CASSPRPGPLAPNYGYTF.

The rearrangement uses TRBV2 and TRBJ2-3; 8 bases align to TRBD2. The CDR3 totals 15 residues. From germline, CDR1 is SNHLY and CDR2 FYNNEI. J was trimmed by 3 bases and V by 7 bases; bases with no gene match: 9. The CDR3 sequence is CASTPGGIATDTQYF. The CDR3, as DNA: TGTGCCAGCACCCCGGGAGGGATTGCGACAGATACGCAGTATTTT.

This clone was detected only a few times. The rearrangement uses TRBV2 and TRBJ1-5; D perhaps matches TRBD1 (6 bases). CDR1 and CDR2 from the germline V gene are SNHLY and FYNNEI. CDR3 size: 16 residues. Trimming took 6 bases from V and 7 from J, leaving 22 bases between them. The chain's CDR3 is CASRSDQSGASQPQHF. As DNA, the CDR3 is TGTGCCAGCAGGTCAGATCAATCGGGGGCTTCGCAGCCCCAGCATTTT.

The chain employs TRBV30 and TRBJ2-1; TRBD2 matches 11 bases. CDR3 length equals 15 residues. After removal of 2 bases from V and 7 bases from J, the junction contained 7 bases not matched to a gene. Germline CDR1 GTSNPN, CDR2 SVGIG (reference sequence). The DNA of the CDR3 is TGTGCCTGGAGTAGACTAGCGGGACCTACAAATGAGCAGTTCTTC. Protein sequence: CAWSRLAGPTNEQFF.

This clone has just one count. CDR3 DNA sequence: TGTGCCAGCAGTTTCTCCGGGGGCTATGGCTACACCTTC. This translates into CASSFSGGYGYTF. V and J are TRBV6-5 and TRBJ1-2; TRBD1 might be the D (5 bases). The germline V gene encodes CDR1 MNHEY and CDR2 SVGAGI. This CDR3 is built from 13 residues. V shed 4 bases and J shed 4 bases, with 10 bases lying between them.

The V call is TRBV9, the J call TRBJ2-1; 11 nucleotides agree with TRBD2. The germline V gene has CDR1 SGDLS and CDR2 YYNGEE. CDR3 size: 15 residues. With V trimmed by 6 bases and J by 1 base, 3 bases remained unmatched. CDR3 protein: CASNLAGGSYNEQFF. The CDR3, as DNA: TGTGCCAGCAACCTAGCGGGGGGATCCTACAATGAGCAGTTCTTC.

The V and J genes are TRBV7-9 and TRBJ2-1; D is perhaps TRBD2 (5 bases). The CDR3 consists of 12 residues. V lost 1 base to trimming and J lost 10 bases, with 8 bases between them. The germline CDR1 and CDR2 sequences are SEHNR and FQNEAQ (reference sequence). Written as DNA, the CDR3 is TGTGCCAGCAGCTTAGTAGCGTTAGAGCAGTTCTTC. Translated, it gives CASSLVALEQFF.

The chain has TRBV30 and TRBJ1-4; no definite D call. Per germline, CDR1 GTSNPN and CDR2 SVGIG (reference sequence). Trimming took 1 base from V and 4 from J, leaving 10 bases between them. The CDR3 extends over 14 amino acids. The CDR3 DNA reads TGTGCCTGGAGTGAACTGGAGCTTAATGAAAAACTGTTTTTT. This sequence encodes CAWSELELNEKLFF.